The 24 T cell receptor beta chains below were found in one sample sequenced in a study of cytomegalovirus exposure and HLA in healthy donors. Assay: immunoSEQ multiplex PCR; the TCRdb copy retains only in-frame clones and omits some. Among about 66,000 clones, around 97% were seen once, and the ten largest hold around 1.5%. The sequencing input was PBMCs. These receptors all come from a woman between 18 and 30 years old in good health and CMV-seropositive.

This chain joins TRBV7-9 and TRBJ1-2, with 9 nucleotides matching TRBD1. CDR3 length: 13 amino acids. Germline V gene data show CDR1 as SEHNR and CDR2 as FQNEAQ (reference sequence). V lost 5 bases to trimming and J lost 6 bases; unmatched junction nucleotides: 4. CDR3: CASSLRQGDGYTF. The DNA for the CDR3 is TGTGCCAGCAGCCTCAGACAGGGGGATGGCTACACCTTC.

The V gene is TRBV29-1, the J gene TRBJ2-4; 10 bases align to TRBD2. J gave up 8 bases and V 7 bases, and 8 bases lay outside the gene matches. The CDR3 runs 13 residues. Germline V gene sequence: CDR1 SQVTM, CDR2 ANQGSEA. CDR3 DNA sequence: TGCAGCGCTGGAAGCGGGAGGGCATACATTCAGTACTTC. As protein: CSAGSGRAYIQYF.

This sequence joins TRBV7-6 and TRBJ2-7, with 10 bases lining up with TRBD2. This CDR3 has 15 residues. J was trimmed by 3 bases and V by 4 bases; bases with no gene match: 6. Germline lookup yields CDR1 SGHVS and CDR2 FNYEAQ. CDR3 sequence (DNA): TGTGCCAGCAGCTCCTCTAGCGGGAGTGGCTACGAGCAGTACTTC. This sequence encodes CASSSSSGSGYEQYF.

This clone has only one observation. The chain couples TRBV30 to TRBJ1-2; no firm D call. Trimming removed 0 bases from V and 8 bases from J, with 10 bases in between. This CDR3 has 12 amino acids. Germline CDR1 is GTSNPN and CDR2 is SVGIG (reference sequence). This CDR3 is CAWSVLGSGYTF. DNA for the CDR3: TGTGCCTGGAGTGTACTAGGGTCCGGCTACACCTTC.

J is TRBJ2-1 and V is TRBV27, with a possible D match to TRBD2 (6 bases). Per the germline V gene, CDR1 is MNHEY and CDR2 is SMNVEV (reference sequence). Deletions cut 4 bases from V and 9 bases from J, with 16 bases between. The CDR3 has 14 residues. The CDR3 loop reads CASSSPSTRVEQFF. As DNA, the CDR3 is TGTGCCAGCAGTTCCCCCTCGACTAGGGTTGAGCAGTTCTTC.

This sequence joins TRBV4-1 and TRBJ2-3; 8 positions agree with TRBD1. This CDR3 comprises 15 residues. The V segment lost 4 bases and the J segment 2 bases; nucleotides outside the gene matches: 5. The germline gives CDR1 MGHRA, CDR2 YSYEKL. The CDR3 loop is CASSLQGANTDTQYF. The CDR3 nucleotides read TGCGCCAGCAGCCTCCAGGGGGCAAACACAGATACGCAGTATTTT.

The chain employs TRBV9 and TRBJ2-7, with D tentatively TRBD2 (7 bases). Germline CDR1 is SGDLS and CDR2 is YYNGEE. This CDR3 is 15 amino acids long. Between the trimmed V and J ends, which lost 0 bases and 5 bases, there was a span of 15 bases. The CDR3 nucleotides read TGTGCCAGCAGCGTAGGCGGGGGCGGTTCGAACGAGCAGTACTTC. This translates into CASSVGGGGSNEQYF.

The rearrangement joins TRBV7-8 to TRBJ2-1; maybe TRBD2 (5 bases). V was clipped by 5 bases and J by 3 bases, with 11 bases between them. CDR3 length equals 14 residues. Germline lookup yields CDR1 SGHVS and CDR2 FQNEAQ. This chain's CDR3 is CASSLSGNYNEQFF. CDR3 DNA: TGTGCCAGCAGCCTAAGCGGTAACTACAATGAGCAGTTCTTC.

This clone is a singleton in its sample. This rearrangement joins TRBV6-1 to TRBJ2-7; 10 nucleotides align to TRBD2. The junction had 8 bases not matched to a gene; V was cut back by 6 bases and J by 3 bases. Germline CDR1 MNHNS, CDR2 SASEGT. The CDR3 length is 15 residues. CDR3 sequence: CASSALAGVIYEQYF. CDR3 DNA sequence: TGTGCCAGCAGCGCCCTAGCGGGAGTTATCTACGAGCAGTACTTC.

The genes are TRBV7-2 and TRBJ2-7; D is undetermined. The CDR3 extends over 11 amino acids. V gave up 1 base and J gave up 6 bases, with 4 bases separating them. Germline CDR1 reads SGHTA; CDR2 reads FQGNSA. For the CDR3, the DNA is TGTGCCAGCAGCTTAGGGCTCGAGCAGTACTTC. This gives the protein CASSLGLEQYF.

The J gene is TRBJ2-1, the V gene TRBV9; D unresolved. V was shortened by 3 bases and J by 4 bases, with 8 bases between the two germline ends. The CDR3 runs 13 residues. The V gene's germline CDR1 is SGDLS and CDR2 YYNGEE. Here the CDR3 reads CASSGRKYNEQFF. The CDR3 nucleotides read TGTGCCAGCAGCGGGAGAAAATACAATGAGCAGTTCTTC.

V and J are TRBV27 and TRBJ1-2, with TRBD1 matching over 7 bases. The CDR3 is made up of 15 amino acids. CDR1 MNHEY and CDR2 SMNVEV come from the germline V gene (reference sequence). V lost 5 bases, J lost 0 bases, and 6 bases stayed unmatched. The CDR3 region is CASSPGTETNYGYTF. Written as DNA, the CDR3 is TGTGCCAGCAGTCCAGGGACAGAAACTAACTATGGCTACACCTTC.

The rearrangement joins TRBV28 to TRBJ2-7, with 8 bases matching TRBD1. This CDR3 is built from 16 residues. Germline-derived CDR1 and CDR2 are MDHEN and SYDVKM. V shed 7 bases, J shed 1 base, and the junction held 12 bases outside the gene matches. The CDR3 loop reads CASTEGGQGASYEQYF. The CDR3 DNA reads TGTGCCAGCACCGAGGGAGGACAGGGAGCTTCCTACGAGCAGTACTTC.

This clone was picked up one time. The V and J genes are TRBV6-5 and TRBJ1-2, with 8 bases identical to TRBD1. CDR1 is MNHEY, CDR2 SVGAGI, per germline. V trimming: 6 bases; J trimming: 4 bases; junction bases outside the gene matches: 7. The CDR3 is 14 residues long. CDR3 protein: CASRIRDRLYGYTF. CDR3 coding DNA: TGTGCCAGCAGGATAAGGGACAGGCTCTATGGCTACACCTTC.

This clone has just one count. The CDR3 is CASSQWTGFEQYF. The CDR3 nucleotides read TGTGCCAGCAGTCAATGGACTGGCTTCGAGCAGTACTTC. The chain has TRBV6-6 and TRBJ2-7; D is perhaps TRBD2 (5 bases). V lost 5 bases and J lost 6, with 14 bases in between. This CDR3 is built from 13 residues. Germline V CDR1 and CDR2: MNHNY, SVGAGI (reference sequence).

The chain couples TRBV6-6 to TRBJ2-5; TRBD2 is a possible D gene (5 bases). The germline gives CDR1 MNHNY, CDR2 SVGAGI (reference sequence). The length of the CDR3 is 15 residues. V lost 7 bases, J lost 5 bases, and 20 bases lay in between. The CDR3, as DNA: TGTGCCAGCACACCCTCCCGGGGTAGCTTGGAGACCCAGTACTTC. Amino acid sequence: CASTPSRGSLETQYF.

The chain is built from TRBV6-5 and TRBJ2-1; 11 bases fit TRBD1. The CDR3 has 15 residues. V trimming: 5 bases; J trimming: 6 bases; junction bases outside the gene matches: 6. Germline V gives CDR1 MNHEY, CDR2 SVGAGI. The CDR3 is CASSHRTGGFNEQFF. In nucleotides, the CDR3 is TGTGCCAGCAGTCACCGGACAGGGGGCTTCAATGAGCAGTTCTTC.

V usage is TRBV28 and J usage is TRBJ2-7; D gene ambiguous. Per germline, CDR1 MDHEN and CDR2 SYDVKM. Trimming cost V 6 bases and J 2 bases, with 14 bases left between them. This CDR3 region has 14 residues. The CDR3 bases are TGTGCCAGCAGCCTATCAGGCAGGACCTACGAGCAGTACTTC. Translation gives CASSLSGRTYEQYF.

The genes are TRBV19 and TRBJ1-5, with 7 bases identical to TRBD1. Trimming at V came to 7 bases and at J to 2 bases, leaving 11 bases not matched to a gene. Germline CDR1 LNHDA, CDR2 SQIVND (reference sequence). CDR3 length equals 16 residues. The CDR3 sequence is CASTISTGDGNQPQHF. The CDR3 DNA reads TGTGCCAGTACCATATCAACAGGGGATGGCAATCAGCCCCAGCATTTT.

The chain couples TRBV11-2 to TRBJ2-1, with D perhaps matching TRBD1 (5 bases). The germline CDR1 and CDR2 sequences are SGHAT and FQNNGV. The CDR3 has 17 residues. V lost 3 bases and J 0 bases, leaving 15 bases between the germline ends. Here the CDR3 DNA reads TGTGCCAGCAGCTTTAACCCGCAGGGTCGCTCCTACAATGAGCAGTTCTTC. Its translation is CASSFNPQGRSYNEQFF.

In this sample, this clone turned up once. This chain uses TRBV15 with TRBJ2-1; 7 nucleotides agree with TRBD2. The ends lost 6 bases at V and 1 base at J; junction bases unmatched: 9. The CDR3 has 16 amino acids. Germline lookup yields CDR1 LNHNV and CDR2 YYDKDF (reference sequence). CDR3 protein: CATRLIAGASYNEQFF. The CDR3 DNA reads TGTGCCACCAGATTAATCGCGGGAGCATCCTACAATGAGCAGTTCTTC.

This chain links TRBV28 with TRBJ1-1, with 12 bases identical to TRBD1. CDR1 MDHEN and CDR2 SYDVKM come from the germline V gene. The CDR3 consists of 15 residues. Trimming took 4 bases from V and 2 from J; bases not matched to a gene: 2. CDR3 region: CASSSGTGGNTEAFF. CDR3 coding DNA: TGTGCCAGCAGTTCAGGGACAGGGGGCAACACTGAAGCTTTCTTT.

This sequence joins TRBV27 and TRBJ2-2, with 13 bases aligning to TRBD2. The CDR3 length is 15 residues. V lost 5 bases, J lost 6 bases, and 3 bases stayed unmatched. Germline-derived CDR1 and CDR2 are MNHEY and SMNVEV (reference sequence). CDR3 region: CASSLLAGGPGELFF. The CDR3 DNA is TGTGCCAGCAGTCTACTAGCGGGAGGGCCCGGGGAGCTGTTTTTT.

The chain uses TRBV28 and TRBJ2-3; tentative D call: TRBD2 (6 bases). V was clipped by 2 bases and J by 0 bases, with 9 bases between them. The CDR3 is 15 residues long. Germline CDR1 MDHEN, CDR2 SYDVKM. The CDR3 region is CASSLMRGSTDTQYF. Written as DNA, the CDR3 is TGTGCCAGCAGTTTAATGCGGGGAAGCACAGATACGCAGTATTTT.